One TCR beta chain is described in this entry. The target antigen is unknown. V lost 5 bases, J lost 0 bases, and 5 bases stayed unmatched. The CDR3 is made up of 14 amino acids. CDR1 and CDR2 from the germline V gene are SGDLS and YYNGEE. Assay used: immunoSEQ multiplex PCR; TCRdb lists only in-frame clones, some missing. Counted here are approximately 22,000 clones, 60% to 80% occurring once; the ten biggest clones make up about 19%. Time point in this sample: cycle 4 day 1 (C4D1), after six to seven weeks of nivolumab. Every one of the patients relapsed after autologous stem cell transplantation (brentuximab vedotin exposure was variable). This entry is derived from a study of PD-1 blockade in classical Hodgkin lymphoma. About the study: The study gave patients nivolumab 3 mg/kg intravenously every 2 weeks. Points from the study as a whole: Newly diagnosed patients reportedly had lower baseline TCR diversity than healthy donors. Complete responders entered with baseline diversity on par with newly diagnosed patients, the results showed.

This chain joins TRBV9 and TRBJ2-7; TRBD1 matches at 7 bases. Specimen: peripheral blood mononuclear cells (PBMCs), collected before the fourth cycle of nivolumab. The receptor was derived from a human donor with classical Hodgkin lymphoma. This chain's CDR3 is CASSSGTDSYEQYF. CDR3 coding DNA: TGTGCCAGCAGTTCCGGGACAGACTCCTACGAGCAGTACTTC.